The entry that follows covers one T cell receptor beta chain sequence. What it binds is unknown. The CDR3 runs to 15 residues. Germline loops: CDR1 SGHAT, CDR2 FQNNGV. Deletions cut 0 bases from V and 0 bases from J, with 8 bases between. This entry comes from a study of T cell repertoires in cytomegalovirus infection. Whole-study context: Both recently identified HLA-C-restricted and well-studied HLA-B-restricted CMV epitopes were used in the study. An indication of both CMV infection and matching HLA type came from public TCR beta signatures.

TCRdb processed the reads anew with MiXCR; each CDR3 protein has one entry. Among 700,000 to 850,000 distinct CDR3 sequences listed, approximately 30% were seen once. Whole-study results and caveats: Across the ex vivo response, the dominant clonotypes were HLA-C-restricted CMV-specific TCR beta clonotypes.

This receptor was obtained from a human donor in good health (CMV status not recorded). Some clones in this sample may be carry-over from other donors' samples. The sequencing here drew on cultured CD8+ T cells from PBMCs, taken from culture after CMV antigen stimulation. J is TRBJ1-1 and V is TRBV11-2; D not resolved. The CDR3 region has the DNA TGTGCCAGCAGCTTAGAGATCGAACTGAACACTGAAGCTTTCTTT. Residues: CASSLEIELNTEAFF.